This T cell receptor (beta chain) is from a study of CD8 T cells in ankylosing spondylitis. TCRdb itself ran the 5' RACE reads through MiXCR, one entry per CDR3 protein. This sample yields roughly 250,000 distinct CDR3 sequences, of which 8.6% are seen a single time; nearly 7% belongs to the top ten. This clonotype was counted ten times or more. Its specificity is not known. V lost 5 bases and J lost 6, with 14 bases in between. CDR3 length equals 14 residues. Study-wide results and caveats: Clones linked to disease were reported to show significant enrichment in matched ankylosing spondylitis synovial fluid.

The chain is built from TRBV12-3 or TRBV12-4 and TRBJ2-1; D may be TRBD2 (7 bases). The sequencing sample was made of blood, either unsorted or a sorted T cell fraction (not recorded which). The TCR comes from a male donor with ankylosing spondylitis or in good health (not recorded which). The CDR3 is CASSPRGGPNEQFF. CDR3 nucleotides: TGTGCCAGCAGTCCTAGGGGGGGCCCCAATGAGCAGTTCTTC.